A single T cell receptor (beta chain) is shown here with its context. The sample is drawn from a study of blood T cell repertoires in COVID-19. Whole-study context: Acute and convalescent COVID-19 samples came from the United States, Italy and Spain. PBMCs, B-cell-depleted T cells, or T cells were the source of the cDNA or gDNA that made up the material.

The CDR3 covers 12 residues. V lost 8 bases, J lost 7 bases, and 14 bases lay in between. The V gene's germline CDR1 is LNHDA and CDR2 SQIVND (reference sequence). Authors' processing steps: Researchers report that nucleated cell counts were estimated from reference gene primer amplification. Measured with immunoSEQ multiplex PCR; TCRdb has only the in-frame clones, and not every one. V and J calls and clone size are copied from that table; D and trimming were computed from the DNA. The sample contains 250,000 to 350,000 clones, around 88% of which appear only once. This clonotype originated in a woman in her 50s with acute or convalescent COVID-19. This chain connects TRBV19 to TRBJ1-1; D is perhaps TRBD1 (6 bases). The material sequenced was peripheral blood. The CDR3 bases are TGTGCCAGTGCGGACAGTAGGGGTGAAGCTTTCTTT. Protein sequence: CASADSRGEAFF.